The 8 T cell receptor beta chains below were found in one sample sequenced in a study of blood T cells in healthy people across ages. A second PCR of about 6 to 11 cycles used a sample-barcoded 5' primer and a J-beta primer mix. Via MiXCR, TCRdb re-called the 5' RACE reads, giving one row per CDR3 protein. In the table there are about 720,000 distinct CDR3 sequences, more than 20% of which are singletons. These same records also appear under a second study, on T cells of mothers and their children.

Sequenced sample: blood. The receptor source for this set is a boy younger than 18 in good health.

The V call is TRBV6-2 or TRBV6-3, the J call TRBJ1-2; D perhaps matches TRBD1 (5 bases). The V gene's germline CDR1 is MNHEY and CDR2 SVGEGT. The CDR3 has 14 amino acids. Trimming removed 6 bases from V and 7 bases from J, with 18 bases in between. The CDR3 loop reads CASRLGLGLSGYTF. The CDR3 bases are TGTGCCAGCAGATTGGGTCTGGGGCTGAGTGGCTACACCTTC.

This clonotype has a handful of counts. The genes are TRBV20-1 and TRBJ2-5, with 12 bases lining up with TRBD2. Trimming took 2 bases from V and 0 from J; bases not matched to a gene: 7. This CDR3 region has 17 residues. Germline V lookup: CDR1 DFQATT, CDR2 SNEGSKA (reference sequence). The CDR3 nucleotides read TGCAGTGCTAGACCTAGCGGGGGGGGCATCTACCAAGAGACCCAGTACTTC. This translates into CSARPSGGGIYQETQYF.

This clonotype was detected a few times. One end of the junction is discordant with germline, which a read error may explain. The chain carries TRBV7-7 and TRBJ2-5; 10 nucleotides match TRBD1. The CDR3 consists of 15 residues. Germline-derived CDR1 and CDR2 are SSHAT and FNYEAQ (reference sequence). The chain's CDR3 is CASSFGTGAQETQYF. In DNA form, the CDR3 reads TGTGCTAGCAGCTTCGGGACAGGGGCTCAAGAGACCCAGTACTTC.

The chain is built from TRBV11-2 and TRBJ2-7; 12 bases match TRBD2. V lost 0 bases, J lost 8 bases, and 14 bases stayed unmatched. The CDR3 spans 18 residues. Germline assignment: CDR1 SGHAT and CDR2 FQNNGV. The CDR3, as DNA: TGTGCCAGCAGCTTAGAATCGGGGATTCCTAGCGGGAGGGTCAAGCAGTACTTC. Residues: CASSLESGIPSGRVKQYF.

The chain uses TRBV28 and TRBJ1-1, with TRBD1 matching over 8 bases. In germline, CDR1 is MDHEN, CDR2 SYDVKM. The CDR3 contains 14 residues. J gave up 5 bases and V 2 bases, and 4 bases lay outside the gene matches. The CDR3, as DNA: TGTGCCAGCAGTTTACAGGGGGCGCAGACTGAAGCTTTCTTT. Amino acid sequence: CASSLQGAQTEAFF.

This clonotype was detected only a few times. The genes are TRBV4-2 and TRBJ2-5, with TRBD1 as a possible D gene (6 bases). The germline V gene has CDR1 LGHNA and CDR2 YNFKEQ. The CDR3 spans 16 residues. The V and J ends lost 0 bases and 5 bases respectively, with 16 bases between them. The CDR3 region has the DNA TGTGCCAGCAGCCAAGAAAGAACAGGGAGTCGGGAGACCCAGTACTTC. Translated: CASSQERTGSRETQYF.

This clonotype was observed a handful of times. The chain couples TRBV30 to TRBJ1-3; D not certain. Trimming shortened V by 4 bases and J by 4 bases, and 5 bases separated the two germline ends. This CDR3 is built from 11 residues. In germline, CDR1 is GTSNPN, CDR2 SVGIG (reference sequence). The CDR3 nucleotides read TGTGCCTGGACCGGAGGAAACACCATATATTTT. Protein product: CAWTGGNTIYF.

The CDR3 here is CASRYRGSGTDTQYF. The CDR3 DNA reads TGTGCCAGCAGATACAGGGGATCGGGCACAGATACGCAGTATTTT. The rearrangement uses TRBV27 and TRBJ2-3, with 7 bases that match TRBD1. The CDR3 spans 15 residues. V trimming: 6 bases; J trimming: 1 base; junction bases outside the gene matches: 7. Germline V gives CDR1 MNHEY, CDR2 SMNVEV (reference sequence).